The present entry profiles one TCR beta chain with its context. The data are from a study of blood T cell repertoires in COVID-19. Profiled with immunoSEQ multiplex PCR; TCRdb holds only in-frame clones, not every one. The table has some 200,000 clones, approximately 84% seen once. Sequenced input: peripheral blood. This clonotype originated in a woman aged 55-70 years with acute or convalescent COVID-19.

The CDR3 DNA is TGCGCCAGCAGCTCGACGGGACTAGTCTATGAGCAGTACTTC. Amino acid sequence: CASSSTGLVYEQYF. The chain employs TRBV5-1 and TRBJ2-7; TRBD2 matches 8 bases. CDR3 length: 14 amino acids. Trimming at V came to 3 bases and at J to 7 bases, leaving 9 bases not matched to a gene. In germline, CDR1 is SGHRS, CDR2 YFSETQ.